This TCR beta chain derives from a study of blood T cell repertoires in COVID-19. This clone was counted only a few times. Everyone who took part was about 18 to 90 years old, and they came from about 25 US areas. Method: immunoSEQ multiplex PCR; TCRdb's copy keeps in-frame clones and lacks some. The table has over 250,000 clones, 80% to 95% seen once. The germline CDR1 and CDR2 sequences are MNHEY and SMNVEV (reference sequence). This CDR3 has 13 residues. With V trimmed by 0 bases and J by 16 bases, 7 bases remained unmatched. Source material: PBMCs or T cells enriched from blood (not recorded which). The clonotype comes from a woman in her twenties or thirties who had recovered from COVID-19. The chain is built from TRBV27 and TRBJ2-1, with 9 bases that match TRBD2. As DNA, the CDR3 is TGTGCCAGCAGTTTATCTCCTAGCGGGACCGGATTCTTC. Protein: CASSLSPSGTGFF.